What follows is one TCR beta chain and its context. What it binds is not known. Germline assignment: CDR1 LGHDT and CDR2 YNNKEL (reference sequence). Trimming took 0 bases from V and 2 from J; bases not matched to a gene: 9. This CDR3 spans 18 amino acids. Molecules of cDNA were individually given unique molecular identifiers that were attached to them. Via MiXCR, TCRdb re-called the 5' RACE reads, giving one row per CDR3 protein. This table holds some 81,000 distinct CDR3 sequences, about 16% found once. The data stem from a study of early T cells in non-severe SARS-CoV-2 infection. Study-level background: Sequencing targeted bulk RNA from unsorted whole blood, leaving chains unpaired.

General study findings and limits: The VDJdb matching leaned toward anti-spike CD8 responses and overlooked private and CD4 specificities.

The chain combines TRBV3-1 with TRBJ2-4; 8 nucleotides agree with TRBD2. This sequence originates from an adult who was a healthcare worker with PCR-confirmed SARS-CoV-2 infection or an uninfected control (not recorded which). The sequenced sample consisted of whole blood. For the CDR3, the DNA is TGTGCCAGCAGCCAAGATACCGGGGGGGACACCACCAAAAACATTCAGTACTTC. Translating it yields CASSQDTGGDTTKNIQYF.